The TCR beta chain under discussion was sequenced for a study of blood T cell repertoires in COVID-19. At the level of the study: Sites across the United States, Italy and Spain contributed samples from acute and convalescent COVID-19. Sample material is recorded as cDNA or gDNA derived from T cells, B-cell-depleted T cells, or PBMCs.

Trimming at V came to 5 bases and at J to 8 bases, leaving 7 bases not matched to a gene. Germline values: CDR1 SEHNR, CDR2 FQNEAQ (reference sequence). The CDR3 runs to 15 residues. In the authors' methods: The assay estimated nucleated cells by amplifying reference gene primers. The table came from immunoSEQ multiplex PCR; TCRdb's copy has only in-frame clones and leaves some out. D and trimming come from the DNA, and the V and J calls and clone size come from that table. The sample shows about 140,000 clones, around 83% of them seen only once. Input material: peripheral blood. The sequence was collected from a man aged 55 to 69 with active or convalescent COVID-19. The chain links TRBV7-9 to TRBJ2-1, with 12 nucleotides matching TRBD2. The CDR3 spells CASSPTRLAGDEQFF. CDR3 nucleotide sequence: TGTGCCAGCAGCCCTACCAGACTAGCGGGAGATGAGCAGTTCTTC.